A selection of T cell receptor beta chains follows, all from one sample in a study of ipilimumab plus nivolumab after autologous stem cell transplantation. The data were produced by immunoSEQ multiplex PCR, yet TCRdb's version contains in-frame clones alone and is incomplete. This sample has 3,400 or so clones; about 91% occur once, and the top ten carry less than 25%. The starting material was PBMCs, obtained in a trial of ipilimumab plus nivolumab as post-transplant consolidation. These receptors were obtained from a male donor with multiple myeloma. Each CDR3 is given with its conserved first and last residue. Fields, in order: CDR3 length, J gene, V gene, CDR3 protein.

cdr3_length: 17
j_call: TRBJ2-3
v_call: TRBV2
cdr3_aa: CASSTRVEGHLTDTQYF

cdr3_length: 13
j_call: TRBJ2-7
v_call: TRBV6-1
cdr3_aa: CASSESGVYEQYF

cdr3_length: 14
j_call: TRBJ1-4
v_call: TRBV6-5
cdr3_aa: CASRFQGASEKLFF

cdr3_length: 14
j_call: TRBJ2-7
v_call: TRBV27
cdr3_aa: CASSSSGRASEQYF

cdr3_length: 13
j_call: TRBJ2-7
v_call: TRBV7-2
cdr3_aa: CASSSLRAYEQYF

cdr3_length: 14
j_call: TRBJ1-1
v_call: TRBV7-9
cdr3_aa: CASSYREGDTEAFF

cdr3_length: 16
j_call: TRBJ2-7
v_call: TRBV7-2
cdr3_aa: CASSPGASGGSYEQYF

cdr3_length: 14
j_call: TRBJ2-7
v_call: TRBV25-1
cdr3_aa: CASRRSGYSYEQYF

cdr3_length: 13
j_call: TRBJ1-1
v_call: TRBV11-2
cdr3_aa: CASSLTAYLGAFF

cdr3_length: 15
j_call: TRBJ2-7
v_call: TRBV7-2
cdr3_aa: CASSTTGGSSYEQYF

cdr3_length: 13
j_call: TRBJ1-5
v_call: TRBV6-1
cdr3_aa: CATGTALNQPQHF

cdr3_length: 13
j_call: TRBJ2-4
v_call: TRBV7-9
cdr3_aa: CASSPLAKNIQYF

cdr3_length: 14
j_call: TRBJ1-1
v_call: TRBV6-6
cdr3_aa: CASSSGGMNTEAFF

cdr3_length: 14
j_call: TRBJ2-1
v_call: TRBV9
cdr3_aa: CASSVGTSGDEQFF

cdr3_length: 18
j_call: TRBJ2-5
v_call: TRBV28
cdr3_aa: CASSLAGGPRKAVETQYF

cdr3_length: 14
j_call: TRBJ1-3
v_call: TRBV5-4
cdr3_aa: CASSRGLGGNTIYF

cdr3_length: 13
j_call: TRBJ2-2
v_call: TRBV5-1
cdr3_aa: CASSLAVAGELFF